This TCR beta chain stems from a study of blood T cell repertoires in COVID-19. TCRdb's copy holds only in-frame clones and misses some; the assay was immunoSEQ multiplex PCR. The top ten hold almost 6% of the sample, which has approximately 140,000 clones, roughly 84% seen once. V was trimmed by 4 bases and J by 9 bases, leaving 16 bases between them. CDR3 length equals 15 residues. CDR1 is MGHRA and CDR2 is YSYEKL in the germline V gene. The receptor's source is a woman between 50 and 59 years old who had been exposed to COVID-19. The chain employs TRBV4-1 and TRBJ1-6, with D tentatively TRBD1 (6 bases). Sequencing used PBMCs or T cells enriched from blood (not recorded which). The CDR3 is CASSPVGGRGSPLHF. CDR3 coding DNA: TGCGCCAGCAGCCCTGTAGGGGGTCGGGGTTCACCCCTCCACTTT.